The 16 T cell receptor beta chains in this list originate from one sample, sequenced in a study of naive and memory T cell subsets. Broader study findings: Especially in CD8 cells, naive repertoires contained a few larger clonotypes, possibly CD45RA-re-expressing memory cells.

Two oligonucleotides, mixed equimolar, formed the beta constant-region primer covering TRBC1 and TRBC2. The ligated cDNA underwent four PCR rounds using SP2 and nested alpha and beta constant-region primers. TCRdb independently ran MiXCR on the UMI-ligation and nested PCR reads; one entry per CDR3 protein. This sample has 98,000 or so distinct CDR3 sequences, with over 9% found just once. The antigens these receptors bind are not known. The sequenced sample consisted of naive CD4+ T cells from blood. The receptors were sampled from a human donor in good health.

Only a few counts were recorded for this clonotype. The chain couples TRBV12-3 or TRBV12-4 to TRBJ1-1; tentatively, D is TRBD1 (6 bases). Trimming cost V 5 bases and J 0 bases, with 16 bases left between them. The CDR3 runs to 16 residues. CDR3 sequence reads: CASSTRGWGMNTEAFF. The DNA of the CDR3 is TGTGCCAGCAGTACCAGGGGTTGGGGCATGAACACTGAAGCTTTCTTT.

There are a few counts of this clonotype. The chain uses TRBV7-2 and TRBJ1-6, with D possibly being TRBD1 (6 bases). The germline CDR1 and CDR2 sequences are SGHTA and FQGNSA. There are 16 residues in the CDR3. Trimming removed 2 bases at V and 8 bases at J, with 16 bases between. For the CDR3, the DNA is TGTGCCAGCAGCTTAAGCTTCAGGGGTGAAGATTCACCCCTCCACTTT. Protein product: CASSLSFRGEDSPLHF.

The rearrangement joins TRBV7-9 to TRBJ1-4; 10 bases are a match to TRBD1. Germline CDR1 SEHNR, CDR2 FQNEAQ (reference sequence). There are 15 residues in the CDR3. J lost 6 bases, V lost 5 bases, and 6 bases had no gene match. The CDR3 spells CASSRQGAIHEKLFF. In DNA form, the CDR3 reads TGTGCCAGCAGCAGACAGGGGGCAATTCATGAAAAACTGTTTTTT.

This clonotype was counted ten times or more. V gene TRBV12-3 or TRBV12-4 combines with J gene TRBJ1-5; D might be TRBD1 (6 bases). The CDR3 length is 16 residues. Trimming took off 5 bases at V and 2 bases at J, with 16 bases between the two ends. This CDR3 is CASSRLSGAGNQPQHF. CDR3 nucleotide sequence: TGTGCCAGCAGTCGCCTCTCAGGGGCAGGCAATCAGCCCCAGCATTTT.

This clonotype was detected many times. The V gene is TRBV29-1, the J gene TRBJ1-3; 9 nucleotides match TRBD1. The CDR3 is 14 amino acids. Germline loops: CDR1 SQVTM, CDR2 ANQGSEA. Trimming cost V 7 bases and J 0 bases; bases outside gene matches: 4. The CDR3 coding sequence is TGCAGCGCCGGGACAGGGACCTCTGGAAACACCATATATTTT. Protein product: CSAGTGTSGNTIYF.

In this sample, this clonotype turned up a few times. The genes are TRBV20-1 and TRBJ1-5, with 10 nucleotides matching TRBD1. The CDR3 totals 14 residues. V shed 3 bases and J 5 bases; nucleotides not matched to a gene: 4. The germline V gene encodes CDR1 DFQATT and CDR2 SNEGSKA (reference sequence). The DNA for the CDR3 is TGCAGTGCTAGCCTCGGACAGGGGGATCAGCCCCAGCATTTT. This sequence encodes CSASLGQGDQPQHF.

This chain links TRBV20-1 with TRBJ1-2; D possibly corresponds to TRBD1 (5 bases). The CDR3 has 11 residues. Germline assignment: CDR1 DFQATT and CDR2 SNEGSKA (reference sequence). V lost 2 bases and J 8 bases, leaving 9 bases between the germline ends. The chain's CDR3 is CSARRGRGYTF. In nucleotides, the CDR3 is TGCAGTGCTAGAAGGGGCAGGGGCTACACCTTC.

In its sample, this clonotype was seen many times. The DNA of the CDR3 is TGCAGTGGGGACGACAGGTCTGGGGCGTATGGGGACTATGGCTACACCTTC. Translating it yields CSGDDRSGAYGDYGYTF. This rearrangement joins TRBV20-1 to TRBJ1-2; tentatively, D is TRBD1 (6 bases). The CDR3 totals 17 residues. The V end was cut by 7 bases, the J end by 3 bases, with 27 bases between. The germline V gene has CDR1 DFQATT and CDR2 SNEGSKA (reference sequence).

This clonotype was recorded only once. This chain joins TRBV5-6 and TRBJ2-2; D might be TRBD1 or TRBD2, each matching 5 bases. This CDR3 is built from 14 residues. Germline V CDR1 and CDR2: SGHDT, YYEEEE. Trimming left V 4 bases short and J 4 bases short, with 11 bases between. The CDR3 protein is CASSPGRGTGELFF. The CDR3 DNA follows: TGTGCCAGCAGCCCGGGAAGGGGCACCGGGGAGCTGTTTTTT. Full variable domain (remainder filled in from reference TRBV5-6 and TRBJ2-2): DAGVTQSPTHLIKTRGQQVTLRCSPKSGHDTVSWYQQALGQGPQFIFQYYEEEERQRGNFPDRFSGHQFPNYSSELNVNALLLGDSALYLCASSPGRGTGELFFGEGSRLTVL.

This clonotype was observed many times. J is TRBJ2-7 and V is TRBV6-2 or TRBV6-3, with 9 nucleotides matching TRBD1. CDR3 length equals 15 residues. V trimming: 4 bases; J trimming: 3 bases; junction bases outside the gene matches: 7. The germline gives CDR1 MNHEY, CDR2 SVGEGT. This CDR3 is CASSLTGTGNYEQYF. CDR3 nucleotides: TGTGCCAGCAGTTTAACCGGGACAGGGAACTACGAGCAGTACTTC.

This clonotype was observed a few times. DNA of the CDR3: TGTGCCAGCTCACCCGGACAGGGTCGCACAGATACGCAGTATTTT. It translates to CASSPGQGRTDTQYF. The chain combines TRBV18 with TRBJ2-3, with 8 bases that match TRBD1. Germline CDR1 is KGHSH and CDR2 is LQKENI. The length of the CDR3 is 15 residues. The trim removed 3 bases at V and 1 base at J, leaving 3 bases unmatched.

This clonotype has only a few counts. The chain joins TRBV7-9 to TRBJ1-1; 8 nucleotides match TRBD1. Germline V CDR1 and CDR2: SEHNR, FQNEAQ (reference sequence). There are 16 residues in the CDR3. The ends lost 3 bases at V and 0 bases at J; junction bases unmatched: 6. The CDR3: CASSFYRGVVNTEAFF. In DNA, the CDR3 is TGTGCCAGCAGCTTTTACAGGGGGGTCGTGAACACTGAAGCTTTCTTT.

Only a few counts were recorded for this clonotype. This chain joins TRBV29-1 and TRBJ1-1, with a tentative D call TRBD1 (5 bases). CDR3 size: 13 residues. Germline CDR1 SQVTM, CDR2 ANQGSEA. V was trimmed by 5 bases and J by 5 bases, leaving 15 bases between them. Written as DNA, the CDR3 is TGCAGCGTTTTCAGGGTATCTGGTACTGAAGCTTTCTTT. It encodes CSVFRVSGTEAFF.

This chain joins TRBV19 and TRBJ2-1; TRBD1 matches 9 bases. CDR3 length equals 15 residues. The germline CDR1 and CDR2 sequences are LNHDA and SQIVND (reference sequence). V shed 3 bases, J shed 2 bases, and the junction held 2 bases outside the gene matches. CDR3 in amino acids: CASSMDRGPYNEQFF. The CDR3 region has the DNA TGTGCCAGTAGTATGGACAGGGGTCCCTACAATGAGCAGTTCTTC. Full variable domain (rest looked up from reference TRBV19 and TRBJ2-1): DGGITQSPKYLFRKEGQNVTLSCEQNLNHDAMYWYRQDPGQGLRLIYYSQIVNDFQKGDIAEGYSVSREKKESFPLTVTSAQKNPTAFYLCASSMDRGPYNEQFFGPGTRLTVL.

This clonotype was picked up many times. The J gene is TRBJ2-1, the V gene TRBV20-1; D ambiguous. The V gene lost 0 bases and the J gene lost 4 bases, with 7 bases spanning the gap. The CDR3 has 13 residues. Per the germline V gene, CDR1 is DFQATT and CDR2 is SNEGSKA (reference sequence). CDR3 nucleotides: TGCAGTGCTAGAGATAGCCCATACAATGAGCAGTTCTTC. Its translation is CSARDSPYNEQFF.

This clonotype showed up just a few times. CDR3 in amino acids: CSASGSRKVSNQPQHF. CDR3 nucleotides: TGCAGTGCTAGCGGGTCTCGTAAGGTTAGCAATCAGCCCCAGCATTTT. The chain couples TRBV20-1 to TRBJ1-5; no reliable D call. The CDR3 is 16 amino acids. The V and J ends lost 3 bases and 0 bases respectively, with 15 bases between them. The germline V gene encodes CDR1 DFQATT and CDR2 SNEGSKA (reference sequence).